This TCR beta chain emerged from a study of OX40 agonist ivuxolimab in advanced cancers. Study overall: Patients assigned to dose escalation were diagnosed with hepatocellular carcinoma, melanoma, renal cell or head and neck cancer. Among those enrolled, mean age was roughly 55 years (range 23 to 79) and 82.7% were male.

Clones were read by immunoSEQ multiplex PCR, and TCRdb kept only the in-frame ones, dropping some. The table records about 53,000 clones, approximately 81% of them present only once. Patients were ineligible given autoimmune disease history or systemic immunosuppression. This CDR3 region has 14 residues. With V trimmed by 11 bases and J by 4 bases, 12 bases remained unmatched. The germline V gene has CDR1 MNHNS and CDR2 SASEGT. Study-wide results and caveats: There was clonal expansion of CD4+ and CD8+ blood T cells by week 6 at 0.1 to 3.0 mg/kg.

Concerning this clone: The target antigen is unknown.

The sequence derives from an adult with an advanced solid tumor such as melanoma, head and neck, liver or kidney cancer. The rearrangement uses TRBV6-1 and TRBJ2-3; TRBD2 agrees at 7 bases. Specimen: CD4+ or CD8+ T cells sorted from blood, collected in a trial of the OX40 agonist ivuxolimab. CDR3 nucleotide sequence: TGTGCCCTCCGGCGGGAGATGGTTCCAGATACGCAGTATTTT. This gives the protein CALRREMVPDTQYF.